A selection of T cell receptor beta chains follows, all from one sample in a study of T cells in Graves' hyperthyroidism and ophthalmopathy. MiXCR was run by TCRdb on the multiplex PCR reads, yielding one entry per CDR3 protein. The table lists approximately 400,000 distinct CDR3 sequences, 15% to 19% of them singletons, with over 7.5% in the top ten. The sequenced sample was blood. These receptors all stem from a woman aged 18-29 years with Graves' hyperthyroidism. Both conserved end residues are part of each CDR3. The D gene is left open where the match is weak. Not every row has a clone size; where given, it reads once, few, many or a size class.

clone size	V gene	D gene	J gene	CDR3 protein	CDR3 DNA
many	TRBV27	.	TRBJ1-1	CASSLWFSGEDTEAFF	TGTGCCAGCAGTTTATGGTTTTCAGGGGAGGACACTGAAGCTTTCTTT
many	TRBV7-9	.	TRBJ2-3	CASSTAGRDVDTQYF	TGTGCCAGCAGTACGGCAGGACGGGATGTGGATACGCAGTATTTT
.	TRBV3-1	.	TRBJ2-2	CASSPRLVLGGELFF	TGTGCCAGCAGCCCCAGACTAGTTCTTGGTGGGGAGCTGTTTTTT
few	TRBV29-1	.	TRBJ2-5	CSVGRTQETQYF	TGCAGCGTGGGCCGAACCCAAGAGACCCAGTACTTC
few	TRBV27	TRBD1	TRBJ1-2	CASSRPGQPNGYTF	TGTGCCAGCAGCCGACCGGGACAGCCGAATGGCTACACCTTC
many	TRBV11-2	TRBD2	TRBJ2-5	CASSLGWTGTSGQETQYF	TGTGCCAGCAGCTTAGGGTGGACCGGGACTAGCGGCCAAGAGACCCAGTACTTC
many	TRBV12-3/TRBV12-4	TRBD1	TRBJ1-4	CASSSTGQGGEKLFF	TGTGCCAGCAGTTCAACCGGACAGGGGGGTGAAAAACTGTTTTTT
.	TRBV18	TRBD2	TRBJ2-7	CASSPQGSGRNEQYF	TGTGCCAGCTCACCACAAGGTAGCGGGAGAAACGAGCAGTACTTC
many	TRBV10-3	.	TRBJ2-3	CAISERQPSTDTQYF	TGTGCCATCAGTGAGCGACAGCCTAGCACAGATACGCAGTATTTT
many	TRBV5-1	TRBD2	TRBJ2-7	CASSVSGATYEQYF	TGCGCCAGCAGCGTTAGCGGGGCCACCTACGAGCAGTACTTC
many	TRBV20-1	TRBD2	TRBJ2-1	CSARGFGSGGPNEQFF	TGCAGTGCTAGAGGATTCGGTAGCGGGGGGCCCAATGAGCAGTTCTTC
.	TRBV29-1	.	TRBJ2-3	CSVEVADRTDTQYF	TGCAGCGTTGAAGTGGCGGATCGCACAGATACGCAGTATTTT
many	TRBV27	TRBD2	TRBJ2-1	CASSPTSGRADEQFF	TGTGCCAGCAGTCCGACTAGCGGGAGGGCCGATGAGCAGTTCTTC
few	TRBV9	TRBD2	TRBJ2-7	CASSPLSSGSYEQYF	TGTGCCAGCAGCCCCCTCTCTAGCGGGAGCTACGAGCAGTACTTC
many	TRBV24-1	.	TRBJ2-5	CATSAGAQETQYF	TGTGCCACCAGTGCGGGGGCCCAAGAGACCCAGTACTTC
.	TRBV4-2	TRBD1	TRBJ2-2	CASSTGATGELFF	TGTGCCAGCTCGACAGGGGCGACCGGGGAGCTGTTTTTT
many	TRBV7-3	TRBD2	TRBJ2-3	CASSLNPSGRAADTQYF	TGTGCCAGCAGCTTAAACCCCAGCGGGAGGGCCGCGGATACGCAGTATTTT
.	TRBV28	.	TRBJ2-1	CASSRYRSSYNEQFF	TGTGCCAGCAGCCGATACCGAAGCTCCTACAATGAGCAGTTCTTC
many	TRBV7-3	.	TRBJ2-5	CASSSYGGETQYF	TGTGCCAGCAGCTCCTACGGGGGAGAGACCCAGTACTTC
many	TRBV11-2	TRBD2	TRBJ2-1	CASSFGEAGVRYEQFF	TGTGCCAGCAGCTTCGGGGAGGCGGGAGTAAGGTATGAGCAGTTCTTC
many	TRBV10-2	.	TRBJ2-1	CASRVTRVGNNEQFF	TGCGCCAGCAGGGTAACTAGGGTCGGCAACAATGAGCAGTTCTTC
few	TRBV9	.	TRBJ2-3	CASSVGRKVFTDTQYF	TGTGCCAGCAGCGTAGGCCGGAAAGTCTTCACAGATACGCAGTATTTT
.	TRBV2	TRBD1	TRBJ1-2	CASRPRGDGYTF	TGTGCCAGCAGGCCCAGGGGGGATGGCTACACCTTC
few	TRBV18	.	TRBJ1-3	CASSQGSRNTIYF	TGTGCCAGCTCGCAGGGGTCTAGAAACACCATATATTTT
many	TRBV28	.	TRBJ2-5	CASSPGLTSYQETQYF	TGTGCCAGCAGTCCCGGGCTAACTAGCTACCAAGAGACCCAGTACTTC
few	TRBV5-5	.	TRBJ2-3	CASSLANSHTQYF	TGTGCCAGCAGCTTGGCCAATAGTCATACGCAGTATTTT
.	TRBV3-1	TRBD2	TRBJ2-7	CASSQEGLARLEQYF	TGTGCCAGCAGCCAAGAGGGACTAGCGCGATTGGAGCAGTACTTC
many	TRBV29-1	.	TRBJ1-1	CSVVRNTEAFF	TGCAGCGTTGTAAGGAACACTGAAGCTTTCTTT
.	TRBV27	.	TRBJ2-1	CASSGWRGNEQFF	TGTGCCAGCAGTGGCTGGCGGGGTAATGAGCAGTTCTTC
many	TRBV30	.	TRBJ1-5	CAWSIGTFNNQPQHF	TGTGCCTGGAGCATCGGGACGTTTAATAATCAGCCCCAGCATTTT
.	TRBV20-1	.	TRBJ2-6	CSAQGGKRVHGGANVLTF	TGCAGTGCCCAGGGGGGAAAGCGGGTCCATGGTGGGGCCAACGTCCTGACTTTC
many	TRBV28	TRBD1	TRBJ1-5	CASSSGQWIRPQHF	TGTGCCAGCAGCTCGGGACAGTGGATTAGGCCCCAGCATTTT
many	TRBV11-2	TRBD2	TRBJ2-7	CASSLDGGTNYEQYF	TGTGCCAGCAGCTTAGACGGCGGGACTAACTACGAGCAGTACTTC
many	TRBV2	.	TRBJ2-3	CASTVGGGTDTQYF	TGTGCCAGCACCGTAGGGGGGGGCACAGATACGCAGTATTTT
many	TRBV7-9	TRBD1	TRBJ1-2	CASSFNRGGNYGYTF	TGTGCCAGCAGCTTTAACAGGGGTGGTAACTATGGCTACACCTTC
few	TRBV6-1	.	TRBJ2-3	CASSATGDTDTQYF	TGTGCCAGCAGTGCTACGGGAGACACAGATACGCAGTATTTT
many	TRBV7-3	TRBD1	TRBJ2-1	CASSRGLQGADEQFF	TGTGCCAGCAGCCGGGGCCTGCAGGGGGCTGATGAGCAGTTCTTC
many	TRBV20-1	TRBD1	TRBJ2-7	CSAQGQGWYEQYF	TGCAGTGCCCAGGGACAGGGGTGGTACGAGCAGTACTTC
.	TRBV19	.	TRBJ2-6	CASSIGIRANVLTF	TGTGCCAGTAGTATCGGGATTAGGGCCAACGTCCTGACTTTC
many	TRBV20-1	TRBD1	TRBJ2-7	CSALRQGGYEQYF	TGCAGTGCTCTCCGACAGGGGGGGTACGAGCAGTACTTC
many	TRBV6-1	TRBD2	TRBJ2-3	CASSGTPRTDTQYF	TGTGCCAGTAGCGGGACTCCTCGCACAGATACGCAGTATTTT
.	TRBV7-8	TRBD1	TRBJ2-2	CASSLVRTGGTGELFF	TGTGCCAGCAGCTTAGTTCGGACAGGGGGCACCGGGGAGCTGTTTTTT
.	TRBV2	TRBD1	TRBJ1-2	CASNAGQGRYGYTF	TGTGCCAGCAATGCAGGACAGGGGAGATATGGCTACACCTTC
many	TRBV20-1	.	TRBJ2-3	CSARDLEVDTQYF	TGCAGTGCTAGAGATCTGGAGGTGGATACGCAGTATTTT
.	TRBV12-5	.	TRBJ2-1	CASGSYNDGEQFF	TGTGCTAGTGGCTCATATAATGACGGTGAGCAGTTCTTC